This entry features one TCR beta chain sequence. The data were obtained in a study of blood T cell repertoires in COVID-19. Study at large: Donors in the United States, Italy and Spain gave samples during acute or convalescent COVID-19. Sample material is recorded as cDNA or gDNA derived from T cells, B-cell-depleted T cells, or PBMCs.

Original handling: Amplification from reference gene primers served as the basis for estimated nucleated cell counts. The data were produced by immunoSEQ multiplex PCR, yet TCRdb's version contains in-frame clones alone and is incomplete. V and J calls plus clone size are reproduced from that table; the DNA served to infer D and trimming. The repertoire consists of approximately 50,000 clones, with over 90% occurring once and the leading ten covering about 3.4%. The CDR3 length is 19 residues. Germline V lookup: CDR1 MDHEN, CDR2 SYDVKM. The J segment lost 2 bases and the V segment lost 5 bases, leaving 18 bases of the junction unmatched.

This clonotype originated in a human donor in a cohort sampled during active COVID-19. Sequencing was carried out using peripheral blood. The gene calls are TRBV28 and TRBJ1-3, with 7 nucleotides matching TRBD1. CDR3 amino acids: CASSPALNRGALAGNTIYF. In nucleotides, the CDR3 is TGTGCCAGCAGTCCCGCCTTAAACAGGGGAGCTCTCGCTGGAAACACCATATATTTT.